This TCR beta chain was sequenced in a study of T-cell memory formation after mild COVID-19. Study outcomes and limitations: The study found contracting CD4+ clones mainly in CM and EM and contracting CD8+ clones in EMRA.

Comment on this clonotype: What it recognizes is unknown.

CDR1 and CDR2 (germline): SGHAT, FQNNGV. The CDR3 length is 16 residues. The V gene end was trimmed by 11 bases and the J gene end by 0 bases; junction bases not matched to a gene: 15. One entry per CDR3 protein, called by TCRdb with MiXCR from the 5' RACE reads. Of around 500,000 distinct CDR3 sequences listed, around a sixth are singletons. V gene TRBV11-2 combines with J gene TRBJ2-5; 7 bases are a match to TRBD1. Specimen: PBMCs or a T cell subset sorted from them (not recorded which). This clonotype was obtained from an adult woman who had mild COVID-19 (a few samples of this study predate the infection). Cell type and time point are not known. The CDR3 sequence is CAGLSSGGMYQETQYF. The CDR3 DNA reads TGTGCCGGTCTGAGTTCAGGGGGAATGTACCAAGAGACCCAGTACTTC. Supplemented by reference TRBV11-2 and TRBJ2-5, the full variable domain reads EAGVAQSPRYKIIEKRQSVAFWCNPISGHATLYWYQQILGQGPKLLIQFQNNGVVDDSQLPKDRFSAERLKGVDSTLKIQPAKLEDSAVYLCAGLSSGGMYQETQYFGPGTRLLVL.